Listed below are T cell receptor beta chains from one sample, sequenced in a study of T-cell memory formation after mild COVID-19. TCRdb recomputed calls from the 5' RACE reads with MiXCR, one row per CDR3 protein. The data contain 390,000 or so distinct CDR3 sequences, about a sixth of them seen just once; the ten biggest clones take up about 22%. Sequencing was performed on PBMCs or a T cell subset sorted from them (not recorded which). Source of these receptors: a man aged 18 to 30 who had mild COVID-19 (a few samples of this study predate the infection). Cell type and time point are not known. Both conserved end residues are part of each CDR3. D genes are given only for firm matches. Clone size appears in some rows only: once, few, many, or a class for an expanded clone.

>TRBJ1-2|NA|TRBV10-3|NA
TGTGCCATCAGTGACCTTCTTCGGGATTCCTTCTATGGCTACACCTTC
CAISDLLRDSFYGYTF
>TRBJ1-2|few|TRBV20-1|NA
TGCAGTGCTAGAGATTACGGGGTTAACGGCTACACCTTC
CSARDYGVNGYTF
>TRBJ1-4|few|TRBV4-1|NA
TGCGCCAGCAGCCAAGAGGGCAACAGGGTTGTTAGTGAAAAACTGTTTTTT
CASSQEGNRVVSEKLFF
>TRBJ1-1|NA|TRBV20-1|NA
TGCAGTGCCCCCGTGGGGGGGCCAAACACTGAAGCTTTCTTT
CSAPVGGPNTEAFF
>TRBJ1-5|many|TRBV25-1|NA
TGTGCCAGCAGTGAAACGAACAGTTGGAGCAATCAGCCCCAGCATTTT
CASSETNSWSNQPQHF
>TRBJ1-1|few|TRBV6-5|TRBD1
TGTGCCAGCGTAGACAGGGCGTGGGGTGAAGCTTTCTTT
CASVDRAWGEAFF
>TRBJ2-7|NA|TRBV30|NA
TGTGCCTGGAGTGTACCGCCCTACGAGCAGTACTTC
CAWSVPPYEQYF
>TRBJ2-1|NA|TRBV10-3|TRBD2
TGTGCCATCAGTGAGTCGTGGGGCGGGGGGCCTAATGAGCAGTTCTTC
CAISESWGGGPNEQFF
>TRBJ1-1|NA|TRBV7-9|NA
TGTGCCAGCATCCCGGGGGAGAACACTGAAGCTTTCTTT
CASIPGENTEAFF
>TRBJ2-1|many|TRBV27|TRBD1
TGTGCCAGCAGTTTAAGGGGGACAGGGTTACATGAGCAGTTCTTC
CASSLRGTGLHEQFF
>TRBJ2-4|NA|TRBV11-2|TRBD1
TGTGCCAGCAGCTCGCGGGACAGGGGCGTTCGGATTCAGTACTTC
CASSSRDRGVRIQYF
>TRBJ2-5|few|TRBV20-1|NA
TGCAGTGCTCCCTCCGGGCCAGTGGGGGAGACCCAGTACTTC
CSAPSGPVGETQYF
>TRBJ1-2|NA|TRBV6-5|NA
TGTGCCAGCAGTCGCAATACTGGACTTACGGGGGGCTACACCTTC
CASSRNTGLTGGYTF
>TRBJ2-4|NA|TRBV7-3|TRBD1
TGTGCCAGCAGCACTGGGACAGGGGTAACAAAAAACATTCAGTACTTC
CASSTGTGVTKNIQYF
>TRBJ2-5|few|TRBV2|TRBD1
TGTGCCAGCAGTCGGACAGGGGGCGCAGAGACCCAGTACTTC
CASSRTGGAETQYF
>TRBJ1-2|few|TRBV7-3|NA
TGTGCCAGCAGCTTAACACCGGCGGACTATGGCTACACCTTC
CASSLTPADYGYTF
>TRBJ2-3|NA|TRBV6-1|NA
TGTGCCAGCAGCGCCCCGGACACAGATACGCAGTATTTT
CASSAPDTDTQYF
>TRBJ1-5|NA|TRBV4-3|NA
TGCGCCAGCAGCCAAGATTTAACGGGAACAGGGTTGTATCAGCCCCAGCATTTT
CASSQDLTGTGLYQPQHF
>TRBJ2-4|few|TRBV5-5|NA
TGTGCCAGCAGCTTGTCGCCCCCCGGAGGGGGGAACATTCAGTACTTC
CASSLSPPGGGNIQYF
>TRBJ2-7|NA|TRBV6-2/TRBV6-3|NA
TGTGCCAGCAGCCTGACAGGTCCTCTCGAGCAGTACTTC
CASSLTGPLEQYF
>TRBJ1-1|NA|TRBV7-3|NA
TGTGCCAGCAGCTTAGGGGTGTCAGGTCCTGGAGGGACTGAAGCTTTCTTT
CASSLGVSGPGGTEAFF
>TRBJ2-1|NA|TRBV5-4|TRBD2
TGTGCCAGCCGGCGGGGGGGCTCTGTGGATGAGCAGTTCTTC
CASRRGGSVDEQFF
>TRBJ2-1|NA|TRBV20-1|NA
TGCAGTGCTAGAGTCAACTACAATGAGCAGTTCTTC
CSARVNYNEQFF
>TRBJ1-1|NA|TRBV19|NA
TGTGCCAGTAGTATTTTCGGCGGGAACACTGAAGCTTTCTTT
CASSIFGGNTEAFF
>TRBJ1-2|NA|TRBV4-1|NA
TGCGCCAGCAGCCCCCGGACAGCAGCTAACTATGGCTACACCTTC
CASSPRTAANYGYTF
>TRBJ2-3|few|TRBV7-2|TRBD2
TGTGCCAGCAGCTTAGCGGTGCGGGGGGGCGGGGATACGCAGTATTTT
CASSLAVRGGGDTQYF
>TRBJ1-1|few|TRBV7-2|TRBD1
TGTGCCAGCAGCTTTCGGACAGGGGGGGGAGCTTTCTTT
CASSFRTGGGAFF
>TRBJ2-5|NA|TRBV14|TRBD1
TGTGCCAGCAGCCAAAACTACAGGGGTCGAGGGACCCAGTACTTC
CASSQNYRGRGTQYF
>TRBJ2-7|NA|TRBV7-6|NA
TGTGCCAGCAGCTTAGCCGGGGCAGGTAGTACCTACGAGCAGTACTTC
CASSLAGAGSTYEQYF
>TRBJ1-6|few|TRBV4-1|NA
TGCGCCAGCAGTCCCGGAGGGGGGGCCGCGGGCTCACCCCTCCACTTT
CASSPGGGAAGSPLHF
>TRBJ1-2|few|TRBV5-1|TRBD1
TGCGCCAGCAGCTTGGCAGGGGGCAAGAACTATGGCTACACCTTC
CASSLAGGKNYGYTF
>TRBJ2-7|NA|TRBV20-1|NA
TGCAGTGCTAGAGTTCTGGCCTACGAGCAGTACTTC
CSARVLAYEQYF
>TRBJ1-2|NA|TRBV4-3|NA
TGCGCCAGCAGCCAAGTCGCTGAACAGCTCTATGGCTACACCTTC
CASSQVAEQLYGYTF
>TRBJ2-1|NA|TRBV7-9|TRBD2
TGTGCCAGCAGCTCGTCCGGGACTAGCGGGGGCCGAGTGGAGCAGTTCTTC
CASSSSGTSGGRVEQFF
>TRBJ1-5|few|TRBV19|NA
TGTGCCAGTAGTATCGGCACAGTCCAGCCCCAGCATTTT
CASSIGTVQPQHF
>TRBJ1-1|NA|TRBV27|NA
TGTGCCAGCAGTTTATCCCGCAGATTGAACACTGAAGCTTTCTTT
CASSLSRRLNTEAFF
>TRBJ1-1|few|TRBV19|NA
TGTGCCAGTAGTCCCCGCGCGTTGAACACTGAAGCTTTCTTT
CASSPRALNTEAFF
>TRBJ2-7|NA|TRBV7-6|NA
TGTGCCAGCAGCCCAGGTCAGGGAACCACCTCCTACGAGCAGTACTTC
CASSPGQGTTSYEQYF
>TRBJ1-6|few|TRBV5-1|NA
TGCGCCAGCAGCTTGGACAGTCCCTCTTCACCCCTCCACTTT
CASSLDSPSSPLHF
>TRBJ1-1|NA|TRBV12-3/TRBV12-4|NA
TGTGCCAGCAGTTCGCCGGGGACAATGAACACTGAAGCTTTCTTT
CASSSPGTMNTEAFF
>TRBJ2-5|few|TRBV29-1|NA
TGCAGCGTTGATCCTTCTAACCCGCGGGGGACCCAGTACTTC
CSVDPSNPRGTQYF
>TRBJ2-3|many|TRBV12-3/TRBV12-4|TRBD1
TGTGCCAGCAGTTCACAGGGGGATACGCAGTATTTT
CASSSQGDTQYF
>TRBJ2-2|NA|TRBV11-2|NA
TGTGCCAGCAGCCTTCTCTCAGAGGAGCTGTTTTTT
CASSLLSEELFF
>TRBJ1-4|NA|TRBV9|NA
TGTGCCAGCAGCGCCATAGGGACGCGGAATGAAAAACTGTTTTTT
CASSAIGTRNEKLFF
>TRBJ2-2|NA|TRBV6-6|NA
TGTGCCAGCAGTTACACGGGAGCCAACACCGGGGAGCTGTTTTTT
CASSYTGANTGELFF
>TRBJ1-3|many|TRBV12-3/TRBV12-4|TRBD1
TGTGCCAGCAGGACCGGGACAGGGGGTATTAACACCATATATTTT
CASRTGTGGINTIYF
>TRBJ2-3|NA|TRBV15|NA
TGTGCCACCAGCAGAGAACCCCAGGGGGGGGATATCACAGATACGCAGTATTTT
CATSREPQGGDITDTQYF
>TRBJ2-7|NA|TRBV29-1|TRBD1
TGCAGCGTCGGACAGGGGGCTTACGAGCAGTACTTC
CSVGQGAYEQYF
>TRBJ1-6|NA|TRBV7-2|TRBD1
TGTGCCAGCAGCTTAGTCGGGACAGGGGGTGCTACACCCCTCCACTTT
CASSLVGTGGATPLHF
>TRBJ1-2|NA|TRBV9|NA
TGTGCCAGCCGAGGACAGTATGGCTACACCTTC
CASRGQYGYTF
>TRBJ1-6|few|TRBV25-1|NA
TGTGCCACCCAGGGATTATATAATTCACCCCTCCACTTT
CATQGLYNSPLHF
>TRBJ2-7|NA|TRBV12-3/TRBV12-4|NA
TGTGCCAGCAGTTTAGGGGGGGCCGACGAGCAGTACTTC
CASSLGGADEQYF
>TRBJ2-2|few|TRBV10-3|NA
TGTGCCATCAGTTACAGTGGCACCGGGGAGCTGTTTTTT
CAISYSGTGELFF
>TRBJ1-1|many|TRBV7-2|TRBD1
TGTGCCAGCAGCTCAGGGGGAAACACTGAAGCTTTCTTT
CASSSGGNTEAFF
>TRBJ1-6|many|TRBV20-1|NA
TGCAGTGCTATACAGAGCTCCTATAATTCACCCCTCCACTTT
CSAIQSSYNSPLHF
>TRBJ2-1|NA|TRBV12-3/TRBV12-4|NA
TGTGCCAGCAGTCGTATGGGGTATGAGCAGTTCTTC
CASSRMGYEQFF
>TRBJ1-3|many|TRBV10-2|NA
TGCGCCAGCACTCCTGGGTCCCCGGGTCCTGGAAACACCATATATTTT
CASTPGSPGPGNTIYF
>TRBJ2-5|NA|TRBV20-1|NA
TGCAGTGCTAGAGATGCACTTGAGATCCAGTACTTC
CSARDALEIQYF
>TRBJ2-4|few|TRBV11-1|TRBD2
TGTGCCAGCAGCCCCCCGGGGGGAGCCAAAAACATTCAGTACTTC
CASSPPGGAKNIQYF